This paragraph reports one T cell receptor (beta chain). In the study's own analysis: Amplification of reference gene primers provided the estimated nucleated cell counts. Method: immunoSEQ multiplex PCR; TCRdb's copy keeps in-frame clones and lacks some. D and trimming come from the DNA, and the V and J calls and clone size come from that table. The sample lists about 230,000 clones; 70% to 90% were seen once. V was clipped by 6 bases and J by 4 bases; unmatched bases: 13. CDR1 and CDR2 (germline): MNHNY, SVGAGI (reference sequence). The CDR3 runs to 16 residues. This entry belongs to a study of blood T cell repertoires in COVID-19. Overall study context: In each case, the material was cDNA or gDNA derived from T cells, B-cell-depleted T cells, or PBMCs.

The study drew participants aged about 18 to 90 years from some 24 US areas. Either two negative PCRs, clearance, or symptom resolution qualified Cohort 3 donors as recovered. This receptor was obtained from a man between 18 and 29 years old who had recovered from COVID-19. The sequenced sample consisted of PBMCs or T cells enriched from blood (not recorded which). This sequence joins TRBV6-6 and TRBJ1-1, with TRBD1 matching over 8 bases. The CDR3: CASSRSGQGVGTEAFF. The CDR3 DNA reads TGTGCCAGCAGCCGCTCCGGACAGGGAGTAGGCACTGAAGCTTTCTTT.